Listed here is a single T cell receptor (beta chain). Method: immunoSEQ multiplex PCR; TCRdb's copy keeps in-frame clones and lacks some. The sample yields around 480,000 clones, roughly 87% seen once. This record belongs to a study of blood T cell repertoires in COVID-19. The germline CDR1 and CDR2 sequences are SQVTM and ANQGSEA. This CDR3 is 14 amino acids long. V lost 8 bases and J lost 9; bases outside the gene matches: 16. This TCR came from a woman aged 18 to 35 who had recovered from COVID-19. The chain couples TRBV29-1 to TRBJ1-5; 7 bases agree with TRBD1. Sequencing was done on a sample of PBMCs or T cells enriched from blood (not recorded which). CDR3 bases: TGCAGCCCCCCCGGACGACAGGGCCCTCGGCCCCAGCATTTT. Encoded protein: CSPPGRQGPRPQHF.